The clone carrying this T cell receptor beta chain has ten or more counts. Its antigen is not identified. The germline CDR1 and CDR2 sequences are MNHEY and SMNVEV (reference sequence). CDR3 length: 20 amino acids. The V end lost 2 bases, the J end lost 0 bases, and 23 bases lay between the germline ends. This entry comes from a study of CD8 T cells in ankylosing spondylitis. Overall study results and limits: Earlier literature documents some of the motif variants in reactive arthritis synovial fluid and blood. About 8 highly homologous variants made up a TCR beta motif that seemed to typify ankylosing spondylitis blood.

TCRdb recomputed calls from the 5' RACE reads with MiXCR, one row per CDR3 protein. The sample yields about 220,000 distinct CDR3 sequences, about 7% seen once. The chain employs TRBV27 and TRBJ2-4, with D possibly TRBD1 on 6 matching bases. This TCR came from a male donor with ankylosing spondylitis. Material: blood, either unsorted or a sorted T cell fraction (not recorded which). CDR3 amino acids: CASSLPPGHTVILAKNIQYF. CDR3 DNA sequence: TGTGCCAGCAGTTTACCGCCGGGACACACGGTCATTTTAGCCAAAAACATTCAGTACTTC.